The entry below describes one TCR beta chain. Its target is not known. The record originates from a study of cytotoxic CD8 clonotypes in ibrutinib-treated CLL. Whole-study results and caveats: Clonality went up at ibrutinib response and then declined back toward baseline at progression.

Depths of 1 in 200,000 to 1 in 1 million T cells were the sequencing target. TCRdb keeps only in-frame clones here, not all; method: immunoSEQ multiplex PCR. This table holds around 330,000 clones, 67% found once. CDR1 is GTSNPN, CDR2 SVGIG, per germline (reference sequence). The length of the CDR3 is 14 residues. V was pared by 0 bases and J by 6 bases, with 12 bases between. TCR beta libraries used roughly 2 micrograms of DNA from cryopreserved PBMCs. The TCR sequence derives from a human donor with chronic lymphocytic leukemia. The chain uses TRBV30 and TRBJ1-5; D remains ambiguous. Sequenced material: PBMCs, taken after 36 months of ibrutinib treatment. CDR3 loop: CAWSVFRHGQPQHF. The CDR3 DNA reads TGTGCCTGGAGTGTATTTCGGCACGGTCAGCCCCAGCATTTT.